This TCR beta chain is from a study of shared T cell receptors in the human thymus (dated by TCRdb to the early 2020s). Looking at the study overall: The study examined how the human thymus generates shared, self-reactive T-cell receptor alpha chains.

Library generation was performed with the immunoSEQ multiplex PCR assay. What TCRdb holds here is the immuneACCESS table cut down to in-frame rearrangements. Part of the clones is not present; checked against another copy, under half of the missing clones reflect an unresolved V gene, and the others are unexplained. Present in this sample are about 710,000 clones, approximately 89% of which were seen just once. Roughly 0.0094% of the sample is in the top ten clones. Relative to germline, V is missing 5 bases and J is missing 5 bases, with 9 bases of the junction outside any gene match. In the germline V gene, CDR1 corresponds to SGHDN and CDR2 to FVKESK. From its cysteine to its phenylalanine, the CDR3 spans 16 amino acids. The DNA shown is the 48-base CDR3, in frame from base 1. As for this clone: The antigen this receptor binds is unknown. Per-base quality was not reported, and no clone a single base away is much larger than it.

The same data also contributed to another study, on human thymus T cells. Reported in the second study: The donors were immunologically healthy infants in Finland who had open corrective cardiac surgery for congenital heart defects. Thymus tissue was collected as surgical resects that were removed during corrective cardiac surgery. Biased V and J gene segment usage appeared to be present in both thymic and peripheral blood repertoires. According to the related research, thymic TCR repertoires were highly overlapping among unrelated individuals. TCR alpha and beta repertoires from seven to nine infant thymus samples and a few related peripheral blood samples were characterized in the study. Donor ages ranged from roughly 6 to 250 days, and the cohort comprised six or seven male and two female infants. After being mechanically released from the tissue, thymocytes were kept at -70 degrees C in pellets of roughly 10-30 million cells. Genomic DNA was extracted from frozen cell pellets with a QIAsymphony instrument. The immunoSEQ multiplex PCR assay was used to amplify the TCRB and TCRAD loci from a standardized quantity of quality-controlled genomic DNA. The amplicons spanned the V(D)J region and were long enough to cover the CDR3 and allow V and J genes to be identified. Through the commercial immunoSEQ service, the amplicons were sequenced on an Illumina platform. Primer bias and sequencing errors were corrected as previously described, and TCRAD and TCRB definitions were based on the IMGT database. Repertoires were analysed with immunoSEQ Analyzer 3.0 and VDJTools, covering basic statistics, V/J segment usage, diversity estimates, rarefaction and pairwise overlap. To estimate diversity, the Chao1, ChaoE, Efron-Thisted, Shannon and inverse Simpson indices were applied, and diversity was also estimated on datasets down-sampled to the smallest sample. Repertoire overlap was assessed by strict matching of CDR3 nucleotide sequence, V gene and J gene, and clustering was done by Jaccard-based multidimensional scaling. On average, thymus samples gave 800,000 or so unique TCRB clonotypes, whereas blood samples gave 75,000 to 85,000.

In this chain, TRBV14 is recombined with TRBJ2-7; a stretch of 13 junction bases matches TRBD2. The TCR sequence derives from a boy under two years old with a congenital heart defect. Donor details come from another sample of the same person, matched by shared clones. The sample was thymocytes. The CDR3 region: CASSYELAGGPHEQYF. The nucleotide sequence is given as TGTGCCAGCAGCTATGAACTAGCGGGAGGGCCCCACGAGCAGTACTTC.